Given below is one T cell receptor beta chain in context. CDR3 length: 13 residues. With 4 bases removed from V and 6 bases from J, the gap between germline ends came to 12 bases. In the source study's methods: Researchers report that nucleated cell counts were estimated from reference gene primer amplification. Some clones are missing from TCRdb's copy, which holds only in-frame ones; the method was immunoSEQ multiplex PCR. That table gives V, J and clone size, and the DNA gave D and trimming. The data show approximately 190,000 clones, around 84% seen once. This sample stems from a study of blood T cell repertoires in COVID-19. Study details: Italy, Spain and the United States were the sources of the convalescent and acute COVID-19 samples. Nucleic acid was either cDNA or gDNA, and it came from T cells, B-cell-depleted T cells, or PBMCs.

The sequencing sample was made of peripheral blood. This receptor was taken from a man aged 25 to 40 with active or convalescent COVID-19. V and J are TRBV12-3 or TRBV12-4 and TRBJ2-5; tentative D call: TRBD1 (6 bases). The CDR3 region has the DNA TGTGCCAGCAGTTCTACAGGGCCCCAGACCCAGTACTTC. It yields the protein CASSSTGPQTQYF.